Following are 2 T cell receptor beta chains from one sample sequenced in a study of blood T cell repertoires in COVID-19. TCRdb's copy holds only in-frame clones and misses some; the assay was immunoSEQ multiplex PCR. The profile shows about 81,000 clones, about four fifths of them singletons. The source material was peripheral blood. These receptors came from a human donor in a cohort sampled during active COVID-19.

This chain joins TRBV11-2 and TRBJ1-1; D call uncertain. The V gene lost 5 bases and the J gene lost 12 bases, with 13 bases spanning the gap. The CDR3 has 11 residues. The V gene's germline CDR1 is SGHAT and CDR2 FQNNGV. CDR3: CASSGGGRSFF. DNA for the CDR3: TGTGCCAGCAGCGGAGGAGGGAGATCTTTCTTT.

The CDR3 DNA reads TGTGCCAGCAGCTTAACTCCGGGGGCGAACACCGGGGAGCTGTTTTTT. Protein product: CASSLTPGANTGELFF. The chain links TRBV7-3 to TRBJ2-2; D is perhaps TRBD2 (6 bases). The V gene's germline CDR1 is SGHTA and CDR2 FQGTGA. The ends were cut back, 0 bases at V and 0 bases at J, with 8 bases in the middle. The CDR3 has 16 residues.